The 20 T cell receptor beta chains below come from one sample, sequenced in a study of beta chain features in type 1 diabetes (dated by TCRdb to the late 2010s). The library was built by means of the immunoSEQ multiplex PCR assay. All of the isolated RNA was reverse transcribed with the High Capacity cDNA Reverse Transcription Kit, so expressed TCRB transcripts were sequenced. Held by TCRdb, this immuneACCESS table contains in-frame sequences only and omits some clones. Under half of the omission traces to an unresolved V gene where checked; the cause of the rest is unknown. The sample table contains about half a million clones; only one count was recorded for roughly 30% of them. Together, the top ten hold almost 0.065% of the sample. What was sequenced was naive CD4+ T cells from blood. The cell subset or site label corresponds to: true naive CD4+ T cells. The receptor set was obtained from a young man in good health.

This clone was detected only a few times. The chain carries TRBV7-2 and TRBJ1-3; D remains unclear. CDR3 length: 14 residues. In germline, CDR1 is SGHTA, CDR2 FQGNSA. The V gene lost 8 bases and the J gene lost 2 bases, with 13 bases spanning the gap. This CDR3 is CASGIVLAGNTIYF. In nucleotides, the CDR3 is TGTGCCAGCGGCATTGTATTAGCTGGAAACACCATATATTTT.

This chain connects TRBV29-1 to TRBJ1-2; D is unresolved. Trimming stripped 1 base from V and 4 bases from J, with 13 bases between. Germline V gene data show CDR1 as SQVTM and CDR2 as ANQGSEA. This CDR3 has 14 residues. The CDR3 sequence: CSVEGSASSYGYTF. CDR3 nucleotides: TGCAGCGTTGAAGGCAGCGCCTCCTCCTATGGCTACACCTTC.

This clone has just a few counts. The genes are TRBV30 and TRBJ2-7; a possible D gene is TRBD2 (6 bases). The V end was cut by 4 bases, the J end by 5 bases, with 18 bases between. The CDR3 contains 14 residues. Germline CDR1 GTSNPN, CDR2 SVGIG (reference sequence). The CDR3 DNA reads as TGTGCCTGGACCATAGGGCTAGCGACCCACGAGCAGTACTTC. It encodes CAWTIGLATHEQYF. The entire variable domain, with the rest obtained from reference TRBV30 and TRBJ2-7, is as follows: SQTIHQWPATLVQPVGSPLSLECTVEGTSNPNLYWYRQAAGRGLQLLFYSVGIGQISSEVPQNLSASRPQDRQFILSSKKLLLSDSGFYLCAWTIGLATHEQYFGPGTRLTVT.

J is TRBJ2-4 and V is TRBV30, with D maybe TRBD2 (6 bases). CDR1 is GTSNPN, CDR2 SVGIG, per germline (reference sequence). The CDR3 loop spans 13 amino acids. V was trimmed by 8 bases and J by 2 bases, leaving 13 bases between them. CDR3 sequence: CAGRRDSKNIQYF. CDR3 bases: TGTGCCGGCAGGCGGGATTCCAAAAACATTCAGTACTTC.

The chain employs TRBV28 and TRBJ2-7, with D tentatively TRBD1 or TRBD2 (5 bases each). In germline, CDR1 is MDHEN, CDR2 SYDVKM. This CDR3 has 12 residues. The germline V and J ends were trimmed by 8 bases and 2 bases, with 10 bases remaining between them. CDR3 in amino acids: CASCRDPYEQYF. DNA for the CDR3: TGTGCCAGCTGCAGGGACCCCTACGAGCAGTACTTC.

CDR3 sequence reads: CASHKIGSVDEQFF. CDR3 coding DNA: TGTGCCAGTCACAAGATAGGTTCCGTTGATGAGCAGTTCTTC. V is TRBV6-5 and J is TRBJ2-1; D gene uncertain. The CDR3 loop spans 14 amino acids. The germline V gene has CDR1 MNHEY and CDR2 SVGAGI. V was clipped by 9 bases and J by 8 bases, with 20 bases between them.

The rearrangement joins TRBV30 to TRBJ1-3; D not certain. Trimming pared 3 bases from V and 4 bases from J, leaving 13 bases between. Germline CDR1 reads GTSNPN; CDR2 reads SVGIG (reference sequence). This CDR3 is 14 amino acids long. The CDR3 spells CAWSPRGYGNTIYF. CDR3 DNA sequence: TGTGCCTGGAGCCCCAGAGGCTACGGAAACACCATATATTTT. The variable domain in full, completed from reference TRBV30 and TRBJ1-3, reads SQTIHQWPATLVQPVGSPLSLECTVEGTSNPNLYWYRQAAGRGLQLLFYSVGIGQISSEVPQNLSASRPQDRQFILSSKKLLLSDSGFYLCAWSPRGYGNTIYFGEGSWLTVV.

The CDR3 DNA follows: TGTGCCAGCAGCTTAGCGGGGCGGACCCAGTACTTC. It specifies CASSLAGRTQYF. This chain joins TRBV7-2 and TRBJ2-5; the D gene is possibly TRBD1 (5 bases). The CDR3 covers 12 residues. The germline gives CDR1 SGHTA, CDR2 FQGNSA. V gave up 0 bases and J gave up 7 bases, with 6 bases separating them.

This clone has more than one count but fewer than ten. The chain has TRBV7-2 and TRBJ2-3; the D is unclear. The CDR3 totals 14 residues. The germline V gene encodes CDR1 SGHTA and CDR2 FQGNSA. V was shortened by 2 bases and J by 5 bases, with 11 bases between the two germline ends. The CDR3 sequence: CASSLSPREDTQYF. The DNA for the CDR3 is TGTGCCAGCAGCTTATCTCCGCGTGAAGATACGCAGTATTTT.

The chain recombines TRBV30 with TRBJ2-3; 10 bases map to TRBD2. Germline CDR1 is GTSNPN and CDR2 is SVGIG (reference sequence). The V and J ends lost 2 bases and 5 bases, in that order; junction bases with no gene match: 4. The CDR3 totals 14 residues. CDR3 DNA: TGTGCCTGGAGTATACTAGCGGGGCAAGATACGCAGTATTTT. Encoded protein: CAWSILAGQDTQYF.

The CDR3 spells CSVAGGWETQYF. The CDR3 bases are TGCAGCGTTGCAGGGGGATGGGAGACCCAGTACTTC. V and J are TRBV29-1 and TRBJ2-5; 7 bases are shared with TRBD1. This CDR3 is 12 amino acids long. Germline assignment: CDR1 SQVTM and CDR2 ANQGSEA. V shed 4 bases and J 5 bases; nucleotides not matched to a gene: 4.

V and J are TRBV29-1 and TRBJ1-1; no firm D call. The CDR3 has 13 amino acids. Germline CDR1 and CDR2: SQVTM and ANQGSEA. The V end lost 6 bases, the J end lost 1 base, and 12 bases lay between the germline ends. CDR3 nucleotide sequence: TGCAGCGTCCGCCGTACATCGAACACTGAAGCTTTCTTT. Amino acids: CSVRRTSNTEAFF.

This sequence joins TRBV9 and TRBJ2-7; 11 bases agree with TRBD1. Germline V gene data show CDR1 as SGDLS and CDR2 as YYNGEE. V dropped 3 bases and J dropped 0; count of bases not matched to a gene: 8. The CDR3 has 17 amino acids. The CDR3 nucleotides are TGTGCCAGCAGCGGTCCCGGGACAGGGGGTAGCTCCTACGAGCAGTACTTC. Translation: CASSGPGTGGSSYEQYF.

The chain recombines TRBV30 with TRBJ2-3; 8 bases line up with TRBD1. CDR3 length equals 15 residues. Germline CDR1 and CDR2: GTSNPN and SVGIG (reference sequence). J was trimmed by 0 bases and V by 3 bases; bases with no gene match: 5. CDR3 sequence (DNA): TGTGCCTGGAGGATGGGACAGGCTAGCACAGATACGCAGTATTTT. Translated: CAWRMGQASTDTQYF.

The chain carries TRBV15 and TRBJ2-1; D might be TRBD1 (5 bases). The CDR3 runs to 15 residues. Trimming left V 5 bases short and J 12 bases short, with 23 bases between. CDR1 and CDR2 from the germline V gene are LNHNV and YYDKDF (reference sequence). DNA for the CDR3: TGTGCCACCAGCCCGACAGTGGGGTTACAATATCGGCAGTTCTTC. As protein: CATSPTVGLQYRQFF.

The CDR3 sequence: CSVEGRAQETQYF. As DNA, the CDR3 is TGCAGCGTTGAGGGCAGGGCCCAAGAGACCCAGTACTTC. The chain recombines TRBV29-1 with TRBJ2-5, with D possibly TRBD1 on 5 matching bases. Germline assignment: CDR1 SQVTM and CDR2 ANQGSEA. The CDR3 runs to 13 residues. V was clipped by 3 bases and J by 1 base, with 9 bases between them. The full variable domain, in which reference TRBV29-1 and TRBJ2-5 provide the parts outside the CDR3, is SAVISQKPSRDICQRGTSLTIQCQVDSQVTMMFWYRQQPGQSLTLIATANQGSEATYESGFVIDKFPISRPNLTFSTLTVSNMSPEDSSIYLCSVEGRAQETQYFGPGTRLLVL.

The CDR3 region has the DNA TGTGCCAGCAGTCTCCCGGGACAGGGGGTAAACATTCAGTACTTC. Protein product: CASSLPGQGVNIQYF. The rearrangement uses TRBV28 and TRBJ2-4; 11 nucleotides agree with TRBD1. The CDR3 has 15 residues. Germline CDR1 and CDR2: MDHEN and SYDVKM. V was clipped by 5 bases and J by 6 bases; unmatched bases: 6.

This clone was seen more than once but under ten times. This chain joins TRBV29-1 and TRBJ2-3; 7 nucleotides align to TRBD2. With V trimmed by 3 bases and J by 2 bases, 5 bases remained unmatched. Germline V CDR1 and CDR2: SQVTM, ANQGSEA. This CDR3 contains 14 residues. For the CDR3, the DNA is TGCAGCGTTGAGGCGGGAGCGATCACAGATACGCAGTATTTT. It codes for CSVEAGAITDTQYF.

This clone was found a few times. The chain's CDR3 is CASSPRTAFTDTQYF. Written as DNA, the CDR3 is TGTGCCAGCAGCCCGAGGACAGCCTTCACAGATACGCAGTATTTT. The gene calls are TRBV7-2 and TRBJ2-3, with D perhaps matching TRBD1 (6 bases). The CDR3 extends over 15 amino acids. Germline values: CDR1 SGHTA, CDR2 FQGNSA. V was cut by 5 bases and J by 2 bases, with 14 bases left in between. The full variable domain, with the rest looked up from reference TRBV7-2 and TRBJ2-3, is GAGVSQSPSNKVTEKGKDVELRCDPISGHTALYWYRQSLGQGLEFLIYFQGNSAPDKSGLPSDRFSAERTGGSVSTLTIQRTQQEDSAVYLCASSPRTAFTDTQYFGPGTRLTVL.

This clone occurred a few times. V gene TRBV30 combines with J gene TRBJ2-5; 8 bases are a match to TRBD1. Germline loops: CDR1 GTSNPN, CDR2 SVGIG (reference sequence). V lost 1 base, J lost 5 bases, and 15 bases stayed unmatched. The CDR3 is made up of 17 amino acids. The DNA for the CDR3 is TGTGCCTGGAGTGGGGCCCAGGACAGGGAGGCTAGGGAGACCCAGTACTTC. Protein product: CAWSGAQDREARETQYF.